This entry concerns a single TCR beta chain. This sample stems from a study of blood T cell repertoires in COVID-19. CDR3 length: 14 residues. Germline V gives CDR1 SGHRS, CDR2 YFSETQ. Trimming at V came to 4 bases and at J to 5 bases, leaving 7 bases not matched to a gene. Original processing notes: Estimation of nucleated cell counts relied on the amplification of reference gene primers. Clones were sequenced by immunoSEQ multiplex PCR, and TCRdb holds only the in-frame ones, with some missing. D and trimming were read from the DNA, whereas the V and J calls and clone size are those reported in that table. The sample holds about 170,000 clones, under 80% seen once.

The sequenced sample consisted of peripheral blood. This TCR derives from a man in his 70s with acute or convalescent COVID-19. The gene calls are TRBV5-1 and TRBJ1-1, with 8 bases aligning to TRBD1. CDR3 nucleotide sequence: TGCGCCAGCAGCGTGACCAGGGGGCGAACTGAAGCTTTCTTT. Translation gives CASSVTRGRTEAFF.